This T cell receptor (beta chain) was profiled in a study of control samples from healthy donors and cancer patients. In this sample, this clone turned up once. Clones were sequenced by immunoSEQ multiplex PCR, and TCRdb holds only the in-frame ones, with some missing. The sample carries about 110,000 clones, roughly 79% recorded once. There are 12 residues in the CDR3. Germline loops: CDR1 SQVTM, CDR2 ANQGSEA. Trimming shortened V by 7 bases and J by 0 bases, and 9 bases separated the two germline ends. The TCR comes from a young man in good health. The specimen was blood. The chain employs TRBV29-1 and TRBJ1-2, with D unresolved. The CDR3: CSAMITNYGYTF. In DNA form, the CDR3 reads TGCAGCGCCATGATCACTAACTATGGCTACACCTTC.